Each of the 21 T cell receptor beta chains below was sequenced from the same sample in a study of T cell responses to AZD1222 COVID-19 vaccine. Sequenced by immunoSEQ multiplex PCR; TCRdb stores in-frame clones only, minus some. The profile shows some 130,000 clones, over 80% of them singletons. Sequenced here: peripheral blood, sampled 28 days after the second AZD1222 dose. All receptors derive from an adult who received the AZD1222 COVID-19 vaccine.

The CDR3 loop reads CASSKYGPGTNSPLHF. In DNA form, the CDR3 reads TGTGCCAGCAGCAAATACGGCCCTGGGACTAATTCACCCCTCCACTTT. This sequence joins TRBV7-3 and TRBJ1-6, with D possibly TRBD1 on 5 matching bases. The ends were cut back, 5 bases at V and 6 bases at J, with 17 bases in the middle. The germline CDR1 and CDR2 sequences are SGHTA and FQGTGA. CDR3 size: 16 residues. Supplemented by reference TRBV7-3 and TRBJ1-6, the full variable domain reads GAGVSQTPSNKVTEKGKYVELRCDPISGHTALYWYRQSLGQGPEFLIYFQGTGAADDSGLPNDRFFAVRPEGSVSTLKIQRTERGDSAVYLCASSKYGPGTNSPLHFGNGTRLTVT.

The chain couples TRBV19 to TRBJ1-2; 9 nucleotides line up with TRBD1. The germline V gene encodes CDR1 LNHDA and CDR2 SQIVND (reference sequence). This CDR3 contains 15 residues. After removal of 4 bases from V and 4 bases from J, the junction contained 7 bases not matched to a gene. The CDR3 loop is CASSTLTGGGYGYTF. The CDR3, as DNA: TGTGCCAGTAGTACCTTGACAGGGGGGGGCTATGGCTACACCTTC.

This clone appeared a few times. The rearrangement links TRBV10-3 to TRBJ1-2, with D possibly TRBD1 on 6 matching bases. The germline gives CDR1 ENHRY, CDR2 SYGVKD. CDR3 length equals 12 residues. The V end was cut by 10 bases, the J end by 3 bases, with 12 bases between. CDR3 amino acids: CANGRGDYGYTF. CDR3 sequence (DNA): TGTGCCAACGGAAGGGGGGACTATGGCTACACCTTC.

CDR3 protein: CASSELGREGTEAFF. CDR3 nucleotide sequence: TGTGCCAGCAGTGAATTAGGGAGGGAGGGCACTGAAGCTTTCTTT. This chain connects TRBV25-1 to TRBJ1-1; no clear D. V lost 1 base, J lost 4 bases, and 13 bases lay in between. The CDR3 is made up of 15 amino acids. Germline V gene lookup returns CDR1 MGHDK and CDR2 SYGVNS.

The chain combines TRBV21-1 with TRBJ2-7; TRBD2 is taken as the D call from the table, unchecked against the DNA. TRBV21-1 constitutes a pseudogene. The CDR3 is made up of 21 amino acids. CDR3 sequence: CASSNTTRRLAGGESSYEQYF. The CDR3 DNA follows: TGTGCCAGCAGCAATACTACCCGACGACTAGCGGGGGGTGAGAGCTCCTACGAGCAGTACTTC.

The chain is built from TRBV11-3 and TRBJ1-1, with 7 bases matching TRBD1. Germline assignment: CDR1 SGHNT and CDR2 YENEEA. J lost 2 bases, V lost 1 base, and 10 bases had no gene match. CDR3 length: 17 amino acids. CDR3 DNA sequence: TGTGCCAGCAGCTTAGGATCCCCTGGACAGGACAACACTGAAGCTTTCTTT. Amino acid sequence: CASSLGSPGQDNTEAFF.

This clone appeared once. This chain connects TRBV24-1 to TRBJ2-2; TRBD1 is a possible D gene (6 bases). CDR1 is KGHDR, CDR2 SFDVKD, per germline. V lost 2 bases to trimming and J lost 5 bases, with 14 bases between them. This CDR3 contains 16 residues. The CDR3 DNA reads as TGTGCCACCAGTGATTCCTGGGGGCCCGGGACCGGGGAGCTGTTTTTT. Encoded protein: CATSDSWGPGTGELFF.

The rearrangement uses TRBV2 and TRBJ2-7; 7 positions agree with TRBD1. The J segment lost 3 bases and the V segment lost 9 bases, leaving 8 bases of the junction unmatched. In germline, CDR1 is SNHLY, CDR2 FYNNEI. The CDR3 is 13 amino acids. The CDR3 spells CARGKGQIYEQYF. The DNA for the CDR3 is TGTGCCAGGGGGAAGGGACAGATCTACGAGCAGTACTTC. The variable domain in full, completed from reference TRBV2 and TRBJ2-7, reads EPEVTQTPSHQVTQMGQEVILRCVPISNHLYFYWYRQILGQKVEFLVSFYNNEISEKSEIFDDQFSVERPDGSNFTLKIRSTKLEDSAMYFCARGKGQIYEQYFGPGTRLTVT.

Only one count was recorded for this clone. This chain joins TRBV28 and TRBJ1-3; 9 bases match TRBD1. J gave up 2 bases and V 3 bases, and 8 bases lay outside the gene matches. The germline gives CDR1 MDHEN, CDR2 SYDVKM. The CDR3 loop spans 17 amino acids. The CDR3 coding sequence is TGTGCCAGCAGTTTGTTAGGGACAGGGAGAGCTGGAAACACCATATATTTT. Translating it yields CASSLLGTGRAGNTIYF.

This rearrangement joins TRBV6-5 to TRBJ2-2; D gene unclear. Germline assignment: CDR1 MNHEY and CDR2 SVGAGI. The CDR3 consists of 15 residues. V gave up 2 bases and J gave up 4 bases, with 11 bases separating them. The CDR3 sequence is CASSYGFGFTGELFF. In DNA form, the CDR3 reads TGTGCCAGCAGTTACGGGTTTGGATTCACCGGGGAGCTGTTTTTT.

The chain employs TRBV3-1 (or the pseudogene TRBV3-2) and TRBJ1-6; D is uncertain. V shed 8 bases and J shed 13 bases, with 18 bases lying between them. Germline CDR1 reads LGHDT; CDR2 reads YNNKEL (reference sequence). The CDR3 is made up of 13 amino acids. CDR3 amino acids: CASSEVGEYPLHF. CDR3 nucleotides: TGTGCCAGCTCCGAAGTTGGGGAATACCCCCTCCACTTT.

This chain connects TRBV9 to TRBJ2-1; no definite D call. Germline CDR1 is SGDLS and CDR2 is YYNGEE. The CDR3 is 16 amino acids. Deletions cut 0 bases from V and 7 bases from J, with 17 bases between. The CDR3 nucleotides are TGTGCCAGCAGCGTAGTCCAAGGTTATTGGTGGAATGAGCAGTTCTTC. Amino acid sequence: CASSVVQGYWWNEQFF.

The CDR3 coding sequence is TGTGCCAGCAGCTTTAGACAGAACTATGGCTACACCTTC. It translates to CASSFRQNYGYTF. The chain couples TRBV7-9 to TRBJ1-2; weak D call: TRBD1 (5 bases). The CDR3 totals 13 residues. The V and J ends lost 3 bases and 2 bases respectively, with 7 bases between them. CDR1 and CDR2 from the germline V gene are SEHNR and FQNEAQ (reference sequence).

The chain has TRBV9 and TRBJ1-2; D is undetermined. Germline V gives CDR1 SGDLS, CDR2 YYNGEE. The CDR3 runs 14 residues. V was cut by 3 bases and J by 3 bases, with 12 bases left in between. The CDR3 loop reads CASSAPTGDYGYTF. The CDR3 DNA reads TGTGCCAGCAGCGCCCCTACTGGGGACTATGGCTACACCTTC.

V usage is TRBV3-1 (or the pseudogene TRBV3-2) and J usage is TRBJ2-7; D ambiguous. Deletions cut 1 base from V and 2 bases from J, with 9 bases between. The CDR3 loop spans 14 amino acids. The germline V gene has CDR1 LGHDT and CDR2 YNNKEL (reference sequence). The CDR3 DNA reads as TGTGCCAGCAGCCAAGCACTCCTCCCCTACGAGCAGTACTTC. This translates into CASSQALLPYEQYF.

About this clone: Additional DNA sequences in this sample encode the identical CDR3. This chain connects TRBV19 to TRBJ2-7; D remains ambiguous. The ends were cut back, 4 bases at V and 0 bases at J, with 13 bases in the middle. The CDR3 loop spans 15 amino acids. Per the germline V gene, CDR1 is LNHDA and CDR2 is SQIVND (reference sequence). This chain's CDR3 is CASSTIGSSSYEQYF. CDR3 nucleotides: TGTGCCAGTAGTACTATAGGCTCCAGCTCCTACGAGCAGTACTTC.

This chain connects TRBV27 to TRBJ2-1; 8 nucleotides line up with TRBD2. This CDR3 has 16 amino acids. Per the germline V gene, CDR1 is MNHEY and CDR2 is SMNVEV (reference sequence). The J segment lost 7 bases and the V segment lost 6 bases, leaving 14 bases of the junction unmatched. In nucleotides, the CDR3 is TGTGCCAGCAGAGAGCTTAGCGGGGCGTTTTCTAATGAGCAGTTCTTC. It codes for CASRELSGAFSNEQFF.

This chain joins TRBV28 and TRBJ2-1; 8 positions match TRBD2. The J segment lost 6 bases and the V segment lost 6 bases, leaving 13 bases of the junction unmatched. The CDR3 has 16 amino acids. Germline CDR1 MDHEN, CDR2 SYDVKM. This chain's CDR3 is CASRATGTRGVNEQFF. The CDR3 DNA reads TGTGCCAGCAGAGCTACCGGGACTAGAGGCGTCAATGAGCAGTTCTTC.

The V call is TRBV6-6, the J call TRBJ1-1; TRBD1 might be the D (5 bases). CDR3 length: 14 amino acids. The V gene's germline CDR1 is MNHNY and CDR2 SVGAGI (reference sequence). The V and J ends lost 7 bases and 4 bases respectively, with 16 bases between them. This CDR3 is CASTDSARSTEAFF. The CDR3 DNA is TGTGCCAGCACTGACAGCGCTCGGAGCACTGAAGCTTTCTTT.

Concerning this clone itself: Other DNA sequences in this specimen translate into the identical CDR3. V is TRBV18 and J is TRBJ2-2; the D is unclear. Germline CDR1 and CDR2: KGHSH and LQKENI. V lost 0 bases and J lost 1, with 0 bases in between. This CDR3 is built from 13 residues. The CDR3: CASSPPNTGELFF. DNA for the CDR3: TGTGCCAGCTCACCACCGAACACCGGGGAGCTGTTTTTT.

The V gene is TRBV7-8, the J gene TRBJ2-6; no clear D gene. Per germline, CDR1 SGHVS and CDR2 FQNEAQ. The V and J ends lost 2 bases and 3 bases respectively, with 2 bases between them. The CDR3 is made up of 13 amino acids. In DNA form, the CDR3 reads TGTGCCAGCAGCTTATTTGGGGCCAACGTCCTGACTTTC. Translating it yields CASSLFGANVLTF.